These 15 T cell receptor beta chains share one sample of origin, sequenced in a study of blood T cell repertoires in COVID-19. Some clones are missing from TCRdb's copy, which holds only in-frame ones; the method was immunoSEQ multiplex PCR. The top ten clones hold roughly 8.3% of a sample with around 67,000 clones, about 81% of them seen once. Sequencing was carried out using peripheral blood. Receptor source: a human donor in a cohort sampled during active COVID-19.

The chain has TRBV29-1 and TRBJ1-2, with D unclear. The germline V gene has CDR1 SQVTM and CDR2 ANQGSEA. With 5 bases removed from V and 2 bases from J, the gap between germline ends came to 12 bases. There are 13 residues in the CDR3. In DNA form, the CDR3 reads TGCAGCGTTCCTCGGCAGGCAAACTATGGCTACACCTTC. Its translation: CSVPRQANYGYTF.

For the CDR3, the DNA is TGTGCCAGCAGCTTGGGTGACAGGGACAATGAGCAGTTCTTC. Protein sequence: CASSLGDRDNEQFF. The chain recombines TRBV5-4 with TRBJ2-1, with TRBD1 matching 7 bases. V shed 0 bases, J shed 5 bases, and the junction held 2 bases outside the gene matches. The CDR3 is 14 amino acids. CDR1 SGHNT and CDR2 YYREEE come from the germline V gene (reference sequence).

V usage is TRBV5-1 and J usage is TRBJ2-7; 9 positions match TRBD1. With V trimmed by 1 base and J by 7 bases, 6 bases remained unmatched. The germline gives CDR1 SGHRS, CDR2 YFSETQ. The CDR3 covers 14 residues. The CDR3 loop is CASSLLQGATEQYF. The CDR3 DNA reads TGCGCCAGCAGCTTGCTACAGGGGGCTACAGAGCAGTACTTC.

V usage is TRBV5-1 and J usage is TRBJ2-7; perhaps TRBD1 as D (6 bases). The CDR3 length is 13 residues. Trimming left V 5 bases short and J 5 bases short, with 14 bases between. Germline CDR1 is SGHRS and CDR2 is YFSETQ. The CDR3, as DNA: TGCGCCAGCAGACAGGGTAAGGAGAACGAGCAGTACTTC. Its protein is CASRQGKENEQYF.

The rearrangement joins TRBV25-1 to TRBJ2-3, with 9 bases identical to TRBD1. The CDR3 is made up of 14 amino acids. CDR1 is MGHDK and CDR2 is SYGVNS in the germline V gene. J lost 4 bases, V lost 5 bases, and 4 bases had no gene match. The CDR3 here is CASSIWTGADTQYF. CDR3 bases: TGTGCCAGCAGTATCTGGACAGGGGCAGATACGCAGTATTTT.

This clone was observed a few times. V is TRBV19 and J is TRBJ1-1; D uncertain. CDR1 and CDR2 from the germline V gene are LNHDA and SQIVND (reference sequence). This CDR3 region has 14 residues. Trimming took 3 bases from V and 1 from J, leaving 9 bases between them. CDR3 nucleotides: TGTGCCAGTAGTATTTCACAGCCGAACACTGAAGCTTTCTTT. As protein: CASSISQPNTEAFF.

The rearrangement links TRBV19 to TRBJ1-5, with TRBD1 as a possible D gene (6 bases). The CDR3 has 15 amino acids. V was shortened by 6 bases and J by 0 bases, with 12 bases between the two germline ends. In germline, CDR1 is LNHDA, CDR2 SQIVND (reference sequence). The CDR3 reads CASRRAGVSNQPQHF. CDR3 in DNA: TGTGCCAGTAGGAGGGCAGGGGTTAGCAATCAGCCCCAGCATTTT.

In this sample, this clone turned up once. An end of the junction differs from the germline gene, which may be a read error. The rearrangement uses TRBV24-1 and TRBJ2-5; D call uncertain. From germline, CDR1 is KGHDR and CDR2 SFDVKD. The CDR3 is made up of 15 amino acids. CDR3 sequence (DNA): TGTGCCACCGGTGATGAGGTCGGCCTCGAAGAGACCCAGTACTTC. Amino acids: CATGDEVGLEETQYF.

This sequence joins TRBV4-2 and TRBJ2-1, with TRBD2 matching 7 bases. CDR1 and CDR2 from the germline V gene are LGHNA and YNFKEQ. With V trimmed by 1 base and J by 3 bases, 3 bases remained unmatched. CDR3 length: 15 amino acids. The CDR3 region is CASSQGRDYYNEQFF. The CDR3 DNA reads as TGTGCCAGCAGCCAAGGGCGGGACTACTACAATGAGCAGTTCTTC.

This chain joins TRBV28 and TRBJ2-1; 7 nucleotides align to TRBD2. Germline lookup yields CDR1 MDHEN and CDR2 SYDVKM. Trimming cost V 8 bases and J 8 bases; bases outside gene matches: 6. CDR3 length: 12 amino acids. This CDR3 reads CASETSLDEQFF. The CDR3 bases are TGTGCCAGCGAGACTAGCTTGGATGAGCAGTTCTTC.

The chain is built from TRBV7-9 and TRBJ2-3; 11 bases are a match to TRBD2. V lost 5 bases to trimming and J lost 6 bases; unmatched junction nucleotides: 7. The CDR3 is 15 residues long. In germline, CDR1 is SEHNR, CDR2 FQNEAQ (reference sequence). CDR3 in amino acids: CASSPGLAGLDTQYF. The CDR3 DNA follows: TGTGCCAGCAGCCCCGGACTAGCGGGCCTGGATACGCAGTATTTT.

V and J are TRBV28 and TRBJ1-5, with no clear D. The germline CDR1 and CDR2 sequences are MDHEN and SYDVKM. This CDR3 contains 13 residues. Trimming removed 1 base at V and 6 bases at J, with 7 bases between. The CDR3 region has the DNA TGTGCCAGCAGTTTATTAGGAGGTCAGCCCCAGCATTTT. It is translated as CASSLLGGQPQHF.

This clone was recorded only once. The gene calls are TRBV7-3 and TRBJ1-5, with a weak D call TRBD1 (6 bases). In germline, CDR1 is SGHTA, CDR2 FQGTGA. This CDR3 contains 14 residues. Trimming stripped 9 bases from V and 4 bases from J, with 16 bases between. The CDR3 sequence: CAREEGHRNQPQHF. CDR3 bases: TGTGCCAGGGAAGAGGGACACCGAAATCAGCCCCAGCATTTT.

This chain joins TRBV28 and TRBJ2-5; D perhaps matches TRBD2 (6 bases). V was clipped by 2 bases and J by 3 bases, with 10 bases between them. Per germline, CDR1 MDHEN and CDR2 SYDVKM. This CDR3 contains 14 residues. CDR3 sequence: CASSLTGGEETQYF. In DNA form, the CDR3 reads TGTGCCAGCAGTTTAACAGGCGGGGAAGAGACCCAGTACTTC.

The CDR3 DNA is TGTGCTAGTGGTTCGACAGAGAACACTGAAGCTTTCTTT. Translated, it gives CASGSTENTEAFF. The V and J genes are TRBV12-5 and TRBJ1-1; tentatively, D is TRBD1 (5 bases). The length of the CDR3 is 13 residues. Germline CDR1 and CDR2: LGHNT and FRNRAP. V lost 4 bases to trimming and J lost 1 base, with 7 bases between them.